This T cell receptor (beta chain) was profiled in a study of cytomegalovirus exposure and HLA in healthy donors. Study-level results: From TCR beta sequences, most subjects' HLA-A and HLA-B alleles were reportedly predicted accurately. Several top significant clusters appeared, in a later analysis, to be linked to common viral pathogens. Sequence variants that were highly shared formed a cluster that was likely a sequencing artifact.

A note on this clone: Its antigen is unknown. Different DNA sequences within this sample yield the same CDR3.

The CDR3 is 13 residues long. Germline CDR1 GTSNPN, CDR2 SVGIG (reference sequence). After removal of 0 bases from V and 4 bases from J, the junction contained 0 bases not matched to a gene. Use of 60 Vbeta and 13 Jbeta primers characterized the PCR. Assay: immunoSEQ multiplex PCR; the TCRdb copy retains only in-frame clones and omits some. The table shows 160,000 or so clones, with almost 80% occurring only once. The rearrangement uses TRBV30 and TRBJ1-1; 9 bases match TRBD1. The material sequenced was PBMCs. The clonotype originates from a man under 40 in good health and CMV-seronegative. The CDR3 loop is CAWSVQGATEAFF. CDR3 DNA: TGTGCCTGGAGTGTACAGGGGGCCACTGAAGCTTTCTTT.